This T cell receptor (beta chain) was sequenced during a study of blood T cells in healthy people across ages. Extraction of total RNA produced a minimum of 5 micrograms from each sample. PCR was performed a second time for 7 to 11 cycles using a sample-barcoded 5' primer and a J-beta primer mix. TCRdb analysed the 5' RACE reads with MiXCR anew, one entry per CDR3 protein. There are about 930,000 distinct CDR3 sequences in the sample; 29% occur only once, and roughly 10% lies in the top ten. The CDR3 covers 14 residues. V was pared by 3 bases and J by 2 bases, with 13 bases between. Germline assignment: CDR1 GTSNPN and CDR2 SVGIG (reference sequence). This clonotype came up a few times. These same data were also listed under a study on T cells of mothers and their children.

V and J are TRBV30 and TRBJ2-5; D remains unclear. The sequence was collected from a middle-aged woman in good health. The specimen sequenced was blood. CDR3 sequence: CAWRKVGWQETQYF. The DNA for the CDR3 is TGTGCCTGGAGGAAGGTGGGGTGGCAAGAGACCCAGTACTTC.